These T cell receptor beta chains were read from a single sample in a study of blood T cell repertoires in COVID-19. Profiling relied on immunoSEQ multiplex PCR, and the TCRdb table lists in-frame clones only, not all of them. Here the sample spans under 350,000 clones, around nine tenths being singletons. Specimen: PBMCs or T cells enriched from blood (not recorded which). These TCRs come from a woman aged 18-35 years who had recovered from COVID-19. CDR3s include the opening cysteine and the closing phenylalanine or tryptophan. The D gene is left open where the match is weak. For some rows the clone size is stated as once, few or many, or as a class when expanded; others skip it.

D: NA
size: many
V: TRBV7-2
length: 15
J: TRBJ1-2
CDR3: CASSLDPPLNYGYTF
DNA: TGTGCCAGCAGCTTAGATCCGCCTCTAAACTATGGCTACACCTTC

D: NA
size: NA
V: TRBV11-2
length: 16
J: TRBJ2-4
CDR3: CASSPTGIRAKNIQYF
DNA: TGTGCCAGCAGCCCAACGGGGATTCGGGCCAAAAACATTCAGTACTTC

D: NA
size: NA
V: TRBV14
length: 13
J: TRBJ1-2
CDR3: CASSQEVVDGYTF
DNA: TGTGCCAGCAGCCAAGAGGTAGTGGATGGCTACACCTTC

D: NA
size: NA
V: TRBV7-2
length: 16
J: TRBJ1-4
CDR3: CASSLSPAGWDEKLFF
DNA: TGTGCCAGCAGCTTATCCCCGGCAGGGTGGGATGAAAAACTGTTTTTT

D: TRBD1
size: NA
V: TRBV9
length: 16
J: TRBJ2-7
CDR3: CASSAGTGTSLYEQYF
DNA: TGTGCCAGCAGCGCCGGGACAGGGACCTCCCTCTACGAGCAGTACTTC

D: NA
size: few
V: TRBV28
length: 17
J: TRBJ1-5
CDR3: CASSLFGTQNSNQPQHF
DNA: TGTGCCAGCAGTTTATTTGGAACACAGAATAGCAATCAGCCCCAGCATTTT

D: NA
size: few
V: TRBV4-2
length: 14
J: TRBJ1-5
CDR3: CASSQEASNQPQHF
DNA: TGTGCCAGCAGCCAAGAAGCTAGCAATCAGCCCCAGCATTTT

D: NA
size: NA
V: TRBV6-5
length: 14
J: TRBJ1-2
CDR3: CASNPWGEGYGYTF
DNA: TGTGCCAGCAACCCATGGGGGGAGGGCTATGGCTACACCTTC

D: TRBD1
size: NA
V: TRBV4-1
length: 15
J: TRBJ2-1
CDR3: CASSQTGQGADEQFF
DNA: TGCGCCAGCAGCCAAACGGGACAGGGGGCGGATGAGCAGTTCTTC

D: NA
size: few
V: TRBV10-3
length: 14
J: TRBJ2-7
CDR3: CAISLEFLPYEQYF
DNA: TGTGCCATCAGCCTAGAATTCTTACCCTACGAGCAGTACTTC

D: NA
size: NA
V: TRBV9
length: 12
J: TRBJ2-5
CDR3: CASSPSQETQYF
DNA: TGTGCCAGCAGCCCCTCTCAAGAGACCCAGTACTTC

D: TRBD1
size: NA
V: TRBV19
length: 14
J: TRBJ2-3
CDR3: CASSIGQGADTQYF
DNA: TGTGCCAGTAGTATAGGACAGGGCGCAGATACGCAGTATTTT